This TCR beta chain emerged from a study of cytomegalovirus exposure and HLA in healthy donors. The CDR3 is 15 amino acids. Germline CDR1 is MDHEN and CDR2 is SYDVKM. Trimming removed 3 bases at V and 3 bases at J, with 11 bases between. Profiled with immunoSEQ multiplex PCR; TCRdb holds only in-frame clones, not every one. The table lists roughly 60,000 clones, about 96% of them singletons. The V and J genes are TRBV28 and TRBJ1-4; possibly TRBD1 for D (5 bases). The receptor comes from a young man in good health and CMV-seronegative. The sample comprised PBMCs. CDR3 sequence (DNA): TGTGCCAGCAGTTTGTCCCCGGGGGCTAATGAAAAACTGTTTTTT. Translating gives CASSLSPGANEKLFF.